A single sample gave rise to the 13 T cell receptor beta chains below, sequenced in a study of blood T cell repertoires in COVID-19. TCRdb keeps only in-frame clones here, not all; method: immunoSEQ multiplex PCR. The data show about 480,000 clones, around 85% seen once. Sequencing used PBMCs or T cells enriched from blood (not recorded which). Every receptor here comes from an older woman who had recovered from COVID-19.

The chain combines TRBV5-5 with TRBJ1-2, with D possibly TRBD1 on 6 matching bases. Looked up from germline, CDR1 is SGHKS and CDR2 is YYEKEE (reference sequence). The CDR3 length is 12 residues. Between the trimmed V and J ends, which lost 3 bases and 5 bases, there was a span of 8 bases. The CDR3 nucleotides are TGTGCCAGCAGCTACACAGGGTATGGCTACACCTTC. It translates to CASSYTGYGYTF.

CDR3 amino acids: CASSQARLAGTQYF. CDR3 coding DNA: TGTGCCAGCAGCCAAGCTCGGCTAGCGGGGACCCAGTACTTC. The rearrangement links TRBV14 to TRBJ2-5; TRBD2 agrees at 8 bases. Trimming removed 1 base from V and 7 bases from J; junction bases left unmatched: 5. The CDR3 has 14 residues. Germline CDR1 and CDR2: SGHDN and FVKESK.

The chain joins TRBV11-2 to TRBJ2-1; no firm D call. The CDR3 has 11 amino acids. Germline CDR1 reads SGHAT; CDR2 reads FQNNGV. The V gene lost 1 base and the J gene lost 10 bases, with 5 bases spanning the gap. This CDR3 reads CASSLVQEQFF. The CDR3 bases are TGTGCCAGCAGCTTAGTCCAAGAGCAGTTCTTC.

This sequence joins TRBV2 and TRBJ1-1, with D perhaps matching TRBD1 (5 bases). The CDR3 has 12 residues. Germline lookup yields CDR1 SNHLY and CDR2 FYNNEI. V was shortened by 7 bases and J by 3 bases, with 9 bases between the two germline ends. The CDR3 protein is CASTLGDTEAFF. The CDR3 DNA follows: TGTGCCAGCACCCTAGGGGACACTGAAGCTTTCTTT.

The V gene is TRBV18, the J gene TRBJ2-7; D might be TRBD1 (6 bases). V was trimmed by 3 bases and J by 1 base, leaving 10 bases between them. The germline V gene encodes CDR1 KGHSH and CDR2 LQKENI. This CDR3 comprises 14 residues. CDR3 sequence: CASSPQQGSYEQYV. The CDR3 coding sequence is TGTGCCAGCTCACCCCAACAGGGATCCTACGAGCAGTACGTC.

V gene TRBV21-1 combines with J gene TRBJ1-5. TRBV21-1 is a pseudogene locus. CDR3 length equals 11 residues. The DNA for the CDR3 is TGTGCCAGCAGCCCTCCCGAGCCCCAGCATTTT. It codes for CASSPPEPQHF.

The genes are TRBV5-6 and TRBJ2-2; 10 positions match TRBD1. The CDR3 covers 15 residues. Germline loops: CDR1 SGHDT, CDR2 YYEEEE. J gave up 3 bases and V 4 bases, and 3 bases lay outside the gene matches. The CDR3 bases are TGTGCCAGCAGCGGGGGGACAGGGGACACCGGGGAGCTGTTTTTT. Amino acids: CASSGGTGDTGELFF.

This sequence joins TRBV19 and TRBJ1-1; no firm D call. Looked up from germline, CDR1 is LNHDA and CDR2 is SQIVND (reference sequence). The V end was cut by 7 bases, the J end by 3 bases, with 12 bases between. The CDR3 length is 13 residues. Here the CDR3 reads CASKSGRYTEAFF. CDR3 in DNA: TGTGCCAGTAAGTCAGGAAGGTACACTGAAGCTTTCTTT.

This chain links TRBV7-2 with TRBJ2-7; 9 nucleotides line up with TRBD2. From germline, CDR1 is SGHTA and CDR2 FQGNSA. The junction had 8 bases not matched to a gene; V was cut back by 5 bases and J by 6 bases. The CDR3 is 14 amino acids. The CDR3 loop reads CASSPSGTSSEQYV. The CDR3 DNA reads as TGTGCCAGCAGCCCTTCCGGGACTAGCTCCGAGCAGTACGTC.

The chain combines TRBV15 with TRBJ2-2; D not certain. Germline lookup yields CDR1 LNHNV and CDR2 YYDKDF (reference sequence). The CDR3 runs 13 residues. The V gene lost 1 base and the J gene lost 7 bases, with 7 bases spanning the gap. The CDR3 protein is CATSRVSGGELFF. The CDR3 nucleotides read TGTGCCACCAGCAGAGTGTCGGGCGGGGAGCTGTTTTTT.

The CDR3 region is CASSFFRTEAFF. CDR3 in DNA: TGTGCCAGCAGCTTTTTTCGGACAGAGGCTTTCTTT. The chain couples TRBV11-2 to TRBJ1-1; possible D gene TRBD1, 6 bases. The CDR3 is made up of 12 amino acids. The V end was cut by 3 bases, the J end by 11 bases, with 13 bases between. Germline V lookup: CDR1 SGHAT, CDR2 FQNNGV.

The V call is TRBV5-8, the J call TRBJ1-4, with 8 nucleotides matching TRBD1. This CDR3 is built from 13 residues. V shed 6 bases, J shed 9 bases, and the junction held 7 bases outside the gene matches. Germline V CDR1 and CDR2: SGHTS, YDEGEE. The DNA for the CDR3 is TGTGCCAGCACCCTGGACAGGGATCAAAAACTGTTTTTT. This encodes CASTLDRDQKLFF.

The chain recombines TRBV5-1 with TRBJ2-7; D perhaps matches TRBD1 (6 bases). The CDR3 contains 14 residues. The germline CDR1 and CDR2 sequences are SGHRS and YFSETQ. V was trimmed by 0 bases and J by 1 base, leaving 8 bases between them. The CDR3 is CASSLAGQSYEQYF. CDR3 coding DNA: TGCGCCAGCAGCTTGGCTGGACAGTCCTACGAGCAGTACTTC.